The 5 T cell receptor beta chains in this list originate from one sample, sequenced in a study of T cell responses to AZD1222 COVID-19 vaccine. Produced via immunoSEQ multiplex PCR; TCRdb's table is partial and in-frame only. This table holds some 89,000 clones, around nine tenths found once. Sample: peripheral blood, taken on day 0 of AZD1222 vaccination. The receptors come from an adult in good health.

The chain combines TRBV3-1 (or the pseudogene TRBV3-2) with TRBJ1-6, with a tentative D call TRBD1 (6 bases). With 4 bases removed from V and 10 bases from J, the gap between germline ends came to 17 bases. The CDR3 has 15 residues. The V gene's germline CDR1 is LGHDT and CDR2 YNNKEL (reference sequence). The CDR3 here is CASSRTAVGASPLHF. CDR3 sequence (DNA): TGTGCCAGCAGCCGGACAGCCGTAGGAGCATCACCCCTCCACTTT.

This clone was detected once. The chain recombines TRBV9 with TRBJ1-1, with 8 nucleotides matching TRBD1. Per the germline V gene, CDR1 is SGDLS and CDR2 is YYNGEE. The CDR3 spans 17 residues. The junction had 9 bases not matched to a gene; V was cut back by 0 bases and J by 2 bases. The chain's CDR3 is CASSVGARGRSNTEAFF. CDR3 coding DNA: TGTGCCAGCAGCGTAGGGGCCAGGGGGCGGTCTAACACTGAAGCTTTCTTT.

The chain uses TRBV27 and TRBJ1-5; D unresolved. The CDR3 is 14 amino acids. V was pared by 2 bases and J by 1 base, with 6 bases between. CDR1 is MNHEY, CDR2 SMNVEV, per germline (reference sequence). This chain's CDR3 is CASSLRSSNQPQHF. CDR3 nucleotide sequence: TGTGCCAGCAGTTTACGTTCGAGCAATCAGCCCCAGCATTTT.

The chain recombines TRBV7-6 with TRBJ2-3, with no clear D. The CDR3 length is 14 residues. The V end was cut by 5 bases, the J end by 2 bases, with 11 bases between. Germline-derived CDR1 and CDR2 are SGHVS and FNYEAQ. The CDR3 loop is CASSLQALTDTQYF. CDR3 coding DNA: TGTGCCAGCAGCCTCCAGGCCCTCACAGATACGCAGTATTTT.

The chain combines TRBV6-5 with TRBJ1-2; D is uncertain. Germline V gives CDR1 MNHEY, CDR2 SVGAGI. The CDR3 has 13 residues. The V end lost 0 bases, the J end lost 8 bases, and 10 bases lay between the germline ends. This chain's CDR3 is CASSYSTTEGYTF. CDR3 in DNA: TGTGCCAGCAGTTACTCGACAACTGAGGGCTACACCTTC.